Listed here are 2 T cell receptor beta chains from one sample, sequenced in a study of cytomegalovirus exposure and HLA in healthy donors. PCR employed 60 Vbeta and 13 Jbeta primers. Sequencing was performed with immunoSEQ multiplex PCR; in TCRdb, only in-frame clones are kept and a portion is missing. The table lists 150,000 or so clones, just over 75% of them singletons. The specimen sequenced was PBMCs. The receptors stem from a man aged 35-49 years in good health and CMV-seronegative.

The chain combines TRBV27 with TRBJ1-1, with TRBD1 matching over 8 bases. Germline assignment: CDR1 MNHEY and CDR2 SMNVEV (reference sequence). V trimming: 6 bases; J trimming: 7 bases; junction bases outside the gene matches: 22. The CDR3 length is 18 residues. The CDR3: CASSLTDRVKIGIFEAFF. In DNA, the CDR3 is TGTGCCAGCAGCCTAACGGACAGGGTAAAAATCGGGATTTTTGAAGCTTTCTTT.

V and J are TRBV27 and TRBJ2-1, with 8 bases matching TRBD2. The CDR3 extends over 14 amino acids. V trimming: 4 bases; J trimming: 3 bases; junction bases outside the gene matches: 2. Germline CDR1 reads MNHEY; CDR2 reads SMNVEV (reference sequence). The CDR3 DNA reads TGTGCCAGCAGTTACGGGAGGGACTACAATGAGCAGTTCTTC. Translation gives CASSYGRDYNEQFF.